Below, 26 T cell receptor beta chains from the same sample are listed, as sequenced in a study of T cell responses to AZD1222 COVID-19 vaccine listed by TCRdb under 2021. Libraries came from the immunoSEQ multiplex PCR assay. Held by TCRdb, this immuneACCESS table contains in-frame sequences only and omits some clones. Under half of the omission traces to an unresolved V gene where checked; the cause of the rest is unknown. A total of 73,000 or so clones appear in this sample, about 87% of them only once. Roughly a fifth of the sample rests with the top ten. The label giving this sample's time point can be read as: baseline before first vaccination. The sample here was peripheral blood, taken on day 0 of AZD1222 vaccination. Receptor source: an adult in good health.

The chain is built from TRBV9 and TRBJ1-1; D not certain. Trimming took off 2 bases at V and 0 bases at J, with 5 bases between the two ends. The V gene's germline CDR1 is SGDLS and CDR2 YYNGEE. This CDR3 spans 13 amino acids. The CDR3 reads CASSVYLNTEAFF. The CDR3 DNA reads as TGTGCCAGCAGCGTGTATCTGAACACTGAAGCTTTCTTT.

This sequence joins TRBV29-1 and TRBJ2-7; D perhaps matches TRBD2 (6 bases). The V end was cut by 5 bases, the J end by 5 bases, with 10 bases between. Germline V gene sequence: CDR1 SQVTM, CDR2 ANQGSEA. The CDR3 totals 11 residues. The chain's CDR3 is CSVTGGDEQYF. The CDR3 DNA reads as TGCAGCGTTACCGGGGGTGACGAGCAGTACTTC.

The chain links TRBV19 to TRBJ1-4; D remains unclear. From germline, CDR1 is LNHDA and CDR2 SQIVND (reference sequence). The V end lost 5 bases, the J end lost 8 bases, and 15 bases lay between the germline ends. The CDR3 has 14 residues. For the CDR3, the DNA is TGTGCCAGTAGTCCAACCCTACGAGCAGAAAAACTGTTTTTT. This codes for CASSPTLRAEKLFF.

The count of this clone is one. The chain has TRBV6-2 or TRBV6-3 and TRBJ1-5, with 8 positions matching TRBD1. Germline V gives CDR1 MNHEY, CDR2 SVGEGT. Unmatched junction bases numbered 5, after V lost 2 bases and J lost 5 bases. The CDR3 has 15 residues. The CDR3, as DNA: TGTGCCAGCAGTTACGGACAGGGAGTCCATCAGCCCCAGCATTTT. Translating it yields CASSYGQGVHQPQHF.

This chain uses TRBV5-1 with TRBJ2-3; 10 bases agree with TRBD1. V dropped 8 bases and J dropped 1; count of bases not matched to a gene: 4. The V gene's germline CDR1 is SGHRS and CDR2 YFSETQ. This CDR3 comprises 14 residues. CDR3 in amino acids: CASTGTGGTDTQYF. The DNA for the CDR3 is TGCGCCAGTACCGGGACAGGGGGCACAGATACGCAGTATTTT.

The chain uses TRBV5-1 and TRBJ1-2, with D maybe TRBD1 (5 bases). The CDR3 has 14 amino acids. The germline gives CDR1 SGHRS, CDR2 YFSETQ. V was clipped by 1 base and J by 1 base, with 8 bases between them. CDR3 residues: CASSLLDSNYGYTF. DNA for the CDR3: TGCGCCAGCAGCTTGCTTGACAGTAACTATGGCTACACCTTC.

The chain joins TRBV5-6 to TRBJ1-4, with TRBD1 matching 9 bases. The CDR3 runs 14 residues. Germline loops: CDR1 SGHDT, CDR2 YYEEEE. The trim removed 1 base at V and 8 bases at J, leaving 3 bases unmatched. The CDR3 is CASSLRDRDEKLFF. The DNA of the CDR3 is TGTGCCAGCAGCTTGCGGGACAGGGACGAAAAACTGTTTTTT.

This clone appeared once. The V and J genes are TRBV10-3 and TRBJ2-7, with D perhaps TRBD1 (5 bases). Deletions cut 11 bases from V and 5 bases from J, with 10 bases between. This CDR3 has 10 residues. Per the germline V gene, CDR1 is ENHRY and CDR2 is SYGVKD. CDR3 nucleotides: TGTGCCGTCCAGGGCGACGAGCAGTACTTC. Its protein product is CAVQGDEQYF.

This clone was counted once. This chain uses TRBV30 with TRBJ1-1; a weak D match, TRBD1 (5 bases). V was trimmed by 0 bases and J by 10 bases, leaving 9 bases between them. The CDR3 is made up of 11 amino acids. Germline CDR1 reads GTSNPN; CDR2 reads SVGIG (reference sequence). CDR3 sequence: CAWSVGTRAFF. CDR3 nucleotide sequence: TGTGCCTGGAGTGTTGGGACGAGAGCTTTCTTT.

This clone occurred once. This chain uses TRBV7-2 with TRBJ2-7, with 7 bases lining up with TRBD1. The V and J ends lost 4 bases and 2 bases, in that order; junction bases with no gene match: 8. CDR1 is SGHTA, CDR2 FQGNSA, per germline. The CDR3 runs 15 residues. CDR3 nucleotides: TGTGCCAGCAGCTCTCAATGGGGACAGACCTACGAGCAGTACTTC. Translated: CASSSQWGQTYEQYF. The full variable domain, in which reference TRBV7-2 and TRBJ2-7 provide the parts outside the CDR3, is GAGVSQSPSNKVTEKGKDVELRCDPISGHTALYWYRQSLGQGLEFLIYFQGNSAPDKSGLPSDRFSAERTGGSVSTLTIQRTQQEDSAVYLCASSSQWGQTYEQYFGPGTRLTVT.

The V call is TRBV11-2, the J call TRBJ1-2, with 8 bases matching TRBD1. V lost 6 bases to trimming and J lost 6 bases; unmatched junction nucleotides: 15. This CDR3 has 16 amino acids. The germline CDR1 and CDR2 sequences are SGHAT and FQNNGV. This CDR3 reads CASRRPGRGLRDGYTF. The CDR3, as DNA: TGTGCCAGCAGACGCCCCGGCAGGGGGCTACGGGATGGCTACACCTTC.

The chain uses TRBV3-1 (or the pseudogene TRBV3-2) and TRBJ1-1; the D is unclear. Germline-derived CDR1 and CDR2 are LGHDT and YNNKEL (reference sequence). This CDR3 spans 13 amino acids. Trimming left V 1 base short and J 7 bases short, with 10 bases between. The CDR3 is CASSQGGRSEAFF. The CDR3 DNA is TGTGCCAGCAGCCAAGGAGGACGGAGTGAAGCTTTCTTT.

V usage is TRBV6-5 and J usage is TRBJ2-3, with D perhaps being TRBD1 or TRBD2 (5 bases each). Germline CDR1 and CDR2: MNHEY and SVGAGI. This CDR3 is 13 amino acids long. V lost 6 bases and J 2 bases, leaving 9 bases between the germline ends. This chain's CDR3 is CASRPGTTDTQYF. CDR3 DNA sequence: TGTGCCAGCAGGCCGGGGACCACAGATACGCAGTATTTT.

CDR3 protein: CASSQGSAEGGEKLFF. The CDR3 nucleotides read TGTGCCAGCAGCCAAGGGTCCGCGGAAGGAGGAGAAAAACTGTTTTTT. The chain employs TRBV3-1 (or the pseudogene TRBV3-2) and TRBJ1-4, with no clear D. This CDR3 has 16 residues. V was trimmed by 1 base and J by 8 bases, leaving 17 bases between them. From germline, CDR1 is LGHDT and CDR2 YNNKEL (reference sequence).

CDR3 bases: TGTGCCAGCTCACCCCCCGGGACAGTTCTTTACGAGCAGTACTTC. This sequence encodes CASSPPGTVLYEQYF. The gene calls are TRBV18 and TRBJ2-7; TRBD1 matches at 7 bases. CDR1 and CDR2 (germline): KGHSH, LQKENI. Germline trimming cut 3 bases from V and 4 bases from J; bases unmatched to any gene: 9. The CDR3 has 15 residues. The full variable domain, rest sourced from reference TRBV18 and TRBJ2-7, is NAGVMQNPRHLVRRRGQEARLRCSPMKGHSHVYWYRQLPEEGLKFMVYLQKENIIDESGMPKERFSAEFPKEGPSILRIQQVVRGDSAAYFCASSPPGTVLYEQYFGPGTRLTVT.

The genes are TRBV6-5 and TRBJ2-7, with D unresolved. Trimming took off 2 bases at V and 5 bases at J, with 7 bases between the two ends. This CDR3 region has 12 residues. Germline CDR1 reads MNHEY; CDR2 reads SVGAGI. The CDR3, as DNA: TGTGCCAGCAGTTACGGTGCACACGAGCAGTACTTC. It specifies CASSYGAHEQYF.

V gene TRBV6-5 combines with J gene TRBJ2-7, with 16 bases matching TRBD2. After removal of 10 bases from V and 7 bases from J, the junction contained 10 bases not matched to a gene. This CDR3 region has 15 residues. CDR1 and CDR2 (germline): MNHEY, SVGAGI. Here the CDR3 DNA reads TGTGCCATCCGGGGACTAGCGGGAGGGGCGGGTGAGCAGTACTTC. Translation: CAIRGLAGGAGEQYF.

This chain uses TRBV5-4 with TRBJ1-4; TRBD1 matches 8 bases. The germline V gene encodes CDR1 SGHNT and CDR2 YYREEE (reference sequence). J was trimmed by 7 bases and V by 3 bases; bases with no gene match: 5. CDR3 length equals 14 residues. The CDR3 loop reads CASSSRGRGEKLFF. The DNA of the CDR3 is TGTGCCAGCAGCTCCAGGGGGCGCGGTGAAAAACTGTTTTTT.

V is TRBV7-9 and J is TRBJ2-7, with unresolved D. The CDR3 contains 12 residues. V lost 5 bases and J lost 0, with 5 bases in between. The germline V gene encodes CDR1 SEHNR and CDR2 FQNEAQ (reference sequence). CDR3 sequence (DNA): TGTGCCAGCAGCCCTAACTCCTACGAGCAGTACTTC. This gives the protein CASSPNSYEQYF.

This chain links TRBV19 with TRBJ2-3, with D unresolved. From germline, CDR1 is LNHDA and CDR2 SQIVND (reference sequence). The CDR3 sequence is 14 residues long. Trimming stripped 5 bases from V and 3 bases from J, with 12 bases between. Written as DNA, the CDR3 is TGTGCCAGTAGTGTAGGATCGGCAACAGATACGCAGTATTTT. This codes for CASSVGSATDTQYF.

CDR3 amino acids: CASSLGPQPQHF. The CDR3 DNA reads TGTGCCAGCAGCTTAGGGCCGCAGCCCCAGCATTTT. This chain links TRBV7-2 with TRBJ1-5; the D is unclear. V lost 1 base and J lost 7, with 5 bases in between. The germline CDR1 and CDR2 sequences are SGHTA and FQGNSA. The CDR3 has 12 residues.

The rearrangement joins TRBV5-4 to TRBJ2-7; D unclear. Germline V gene sequence: CDR1 SGHNT, CDR2 YYREEE (reference sequence). V lost 4 bases and J 12 bases, leaving 14 bases between the germline ends. The CDR3 spans 11 residues. CDR3 in DNA: TGTGCCAGCAGCGCCGACACCGTGCGGTACTTC. This codes for CASSADTVRYF.

The V gene is TRBV3-1 (or the pseudogene TRBV3-2), the J gene TRBJ2-7, with 9 bases fitting TRBD1. Looked up from germline, CDR1 is LGHDT and CDR2 is YNNKEL (reference sequence). With 4 bases clipped from V and 4 bases from J, the junction kept 8 bases outside the gene matches. The CDR3 is 15 amino acids. The CDR3 loop is CASSPIQGAVYEQYF. Here the CDR3 DNA reads TGTGCCAGCAGCCCAATACAGGGGGCAGTTTACGAGCAGTACTTC.

This chain links TRBV6-5 with TRBJ1-1; D unresolved. This CDR3 region has 13 residues. V shed 7 bases and J shed 1 base, with 10 bases lying between them. The V gene's germline CDR1 is MNHEY and CDR2 SVGAGI. CDR3 nucleotides: TGTGCCAGCACCTTGTTGGGGAACACTGAAGCTTTCTTT. This sequence encodes CASTLLGNTEAFF.

The genes are TRBV10-3 and TRBJ1-1; D remains unclear. This CDR3 contains 8 residues. Trimming cost V 3 bases and J 10 bases, with 0 bases left between them. CDR1 and CDR2 (germline): ENHRY, SYGVKD. DNA of the CDR3: TGTGCCATCAGTGAAGCTTTCTTT. Encoded protein: CAISEAFF.

The genes are TRBV3-1 (or the pseudogene TRBV3-2) and TRBJ1-1; the D gene is possibly TRBD1 (5 bases). V was shortened by 10 bases and J by 1 base, with 13 bases between the two germline ends. Germline lookup yields CDR1 LGHDT and CDR2 YNNKEL (reference sequence). The CDR3 spans 13 residues. The CDR3 reads CATRDVQNTEAFF. In DNA, the CDR3 is TGTGCCACCAGGGACGTACAGAACACTGAAGCTTTCTTT.